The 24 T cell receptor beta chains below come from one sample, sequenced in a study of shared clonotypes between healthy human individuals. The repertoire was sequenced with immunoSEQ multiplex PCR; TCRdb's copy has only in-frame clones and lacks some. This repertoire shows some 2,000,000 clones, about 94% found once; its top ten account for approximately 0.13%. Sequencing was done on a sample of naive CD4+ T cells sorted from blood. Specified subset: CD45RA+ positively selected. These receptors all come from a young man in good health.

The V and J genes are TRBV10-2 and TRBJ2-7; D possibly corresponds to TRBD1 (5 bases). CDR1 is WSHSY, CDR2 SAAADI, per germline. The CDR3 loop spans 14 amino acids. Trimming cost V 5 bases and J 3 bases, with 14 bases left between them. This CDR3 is CASSHLGQGYEQYF. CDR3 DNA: TGCGCCAGCAGTCACCTGGGGCAGGGCTACGAGCAGTACTTC.

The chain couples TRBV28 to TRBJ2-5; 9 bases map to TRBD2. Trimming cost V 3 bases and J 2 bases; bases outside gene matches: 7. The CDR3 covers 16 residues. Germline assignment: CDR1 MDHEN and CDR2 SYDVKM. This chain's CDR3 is CASSFYLAGPQETQYF. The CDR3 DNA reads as TGTGCCAGCAGTTTTTATCTAGCGGGACCGCAAGAGACCCAGTACTTC.

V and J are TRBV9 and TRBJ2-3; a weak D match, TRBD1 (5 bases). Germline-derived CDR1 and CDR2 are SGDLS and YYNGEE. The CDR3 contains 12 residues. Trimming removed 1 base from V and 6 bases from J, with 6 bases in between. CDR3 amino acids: CASSVKGDTQYF. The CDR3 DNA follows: TGTGCCAGCAGCGTAAAGGGGGATACGCAGTATTTT.

CDR3 nucleotide sequence: TGCGCCAGCAGCCCCCTAGGACAGGGGGCCGGGGAGCTGTTTTTT. The encoded protein is CASSPLGQGAGELFF. The rearrangement joins TRBV4-1 to TRBJ2-2, with 10 bases aligning to TRBD1. The junction had 5 bases not matched to a gene; V was cut back by 4 bases and J by 6 bases. Germline CDR1 is MGHRA and CDR2 is YSYEKL. This CDR3 has 15 amino acids.

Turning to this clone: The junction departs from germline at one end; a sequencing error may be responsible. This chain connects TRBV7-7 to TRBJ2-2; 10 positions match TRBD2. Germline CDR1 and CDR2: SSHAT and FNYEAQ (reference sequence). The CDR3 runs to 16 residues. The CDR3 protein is CASSIGLAENTGELFF. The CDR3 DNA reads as TGTGCTAGCAGCATCGGACTAGCGGAGAACACCGGGGAGCTGTTTTTT.

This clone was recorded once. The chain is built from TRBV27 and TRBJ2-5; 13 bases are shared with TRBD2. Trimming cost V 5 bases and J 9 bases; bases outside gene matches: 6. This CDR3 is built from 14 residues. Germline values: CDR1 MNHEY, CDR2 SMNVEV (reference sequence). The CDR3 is CASSGGLAGKAQYF. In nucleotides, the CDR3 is TGTGCCAGCAGTGGGGGACTAGCGGGGAAGGCCCAGTACTTC.

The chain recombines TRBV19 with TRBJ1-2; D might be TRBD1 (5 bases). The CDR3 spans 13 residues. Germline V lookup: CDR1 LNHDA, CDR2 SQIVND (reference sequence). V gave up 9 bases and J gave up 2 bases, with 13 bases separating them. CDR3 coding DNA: TGTGCCAGCCAAAGGGCAGGGAACTATGGCTACACCTTC. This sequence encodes CASQRAGNYGYTF.

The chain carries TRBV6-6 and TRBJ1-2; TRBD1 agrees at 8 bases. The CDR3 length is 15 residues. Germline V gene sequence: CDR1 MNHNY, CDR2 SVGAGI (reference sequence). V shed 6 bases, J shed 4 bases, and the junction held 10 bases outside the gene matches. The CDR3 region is CASSGTPGTGYGYTF. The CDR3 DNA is TGTGCCAGCAGCGGTACTCCCGGGACAGGCTATGGCTACACCTTC.

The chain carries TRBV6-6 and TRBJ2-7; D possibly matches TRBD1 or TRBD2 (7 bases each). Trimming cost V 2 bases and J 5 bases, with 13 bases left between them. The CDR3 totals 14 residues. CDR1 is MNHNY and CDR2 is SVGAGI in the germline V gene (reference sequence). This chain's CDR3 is CASSYRQGGNEQYF. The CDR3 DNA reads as TGTGCCAGCAGTTACCGACAGGGAGGGAACGAGCAGTACTTC.

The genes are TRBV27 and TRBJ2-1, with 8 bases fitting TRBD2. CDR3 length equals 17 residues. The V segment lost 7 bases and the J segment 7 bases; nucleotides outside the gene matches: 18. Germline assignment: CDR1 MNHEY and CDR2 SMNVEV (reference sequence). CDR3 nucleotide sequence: TGTGCCAGCATGATGGTGACGGGAGGGTTGGGCCTAAATGAGCAGTTCTTC. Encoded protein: CASMMVTGGLGLNEQFF.

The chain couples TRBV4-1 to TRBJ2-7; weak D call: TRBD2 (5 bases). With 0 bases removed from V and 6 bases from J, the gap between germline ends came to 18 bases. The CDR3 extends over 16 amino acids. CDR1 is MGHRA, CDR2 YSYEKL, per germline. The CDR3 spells CASSQDKAGGRLEQYF. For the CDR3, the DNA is TGCGCCAGCAGCCAAGATAAGGCGGGCGGCAGGCTCGAGCAGTACTTC.

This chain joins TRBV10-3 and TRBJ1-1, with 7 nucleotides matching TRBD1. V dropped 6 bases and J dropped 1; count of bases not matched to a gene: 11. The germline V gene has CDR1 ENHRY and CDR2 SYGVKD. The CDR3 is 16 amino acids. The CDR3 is CAISGGQAGGNTEAFF. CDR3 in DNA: TGTGCCATCAGCGGAGGACAGGCCGGGGGGAACACTGAAGCTTTCTTT.

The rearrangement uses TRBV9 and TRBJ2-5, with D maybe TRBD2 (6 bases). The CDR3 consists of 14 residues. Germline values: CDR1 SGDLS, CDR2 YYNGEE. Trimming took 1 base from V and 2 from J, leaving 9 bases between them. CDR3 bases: TGTGCCAGCAGCGTAAGCGGGCCTCAAGAGACCCAGTACTTC. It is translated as CASSVSGPQETQYF. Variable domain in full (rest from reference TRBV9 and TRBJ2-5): DSGVTQTPKHLITATGQRVTLRCSPRSGDLSVYWYQQSLDQGLQFLIQYYNGEERAKGNILERFSAQQFPDLHSELNLSSLELGDSALYFCASSVSGPQETQYFGPGTRLLVL.

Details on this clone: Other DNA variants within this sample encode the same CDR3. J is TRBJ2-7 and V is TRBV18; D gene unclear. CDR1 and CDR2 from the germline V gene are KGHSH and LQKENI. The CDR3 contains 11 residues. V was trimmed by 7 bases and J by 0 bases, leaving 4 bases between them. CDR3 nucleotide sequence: TGTGCCAGCTTCAGCTCCTACGAGCAGTACTTC. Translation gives CASFSSYEQYF.

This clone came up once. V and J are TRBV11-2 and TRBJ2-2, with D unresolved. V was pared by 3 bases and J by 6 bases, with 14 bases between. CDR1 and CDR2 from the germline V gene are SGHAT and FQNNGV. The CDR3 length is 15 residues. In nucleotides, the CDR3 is TGTGCCAGCAGCTTTAGACGGACCCAGGCCGGGGAGCTGTTTTTT. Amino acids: CASSFRRTQAGELFF.

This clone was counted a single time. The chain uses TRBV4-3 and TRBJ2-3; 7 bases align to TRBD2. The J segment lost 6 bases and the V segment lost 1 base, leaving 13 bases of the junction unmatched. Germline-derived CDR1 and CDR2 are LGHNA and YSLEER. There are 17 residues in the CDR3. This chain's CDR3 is CASSQGVSGPTRDTQYF. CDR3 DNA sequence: TGCGCCAGCAGCCAAGGGGTTAGCGGGCCAACGAGGGATACGCAGTATTTT.

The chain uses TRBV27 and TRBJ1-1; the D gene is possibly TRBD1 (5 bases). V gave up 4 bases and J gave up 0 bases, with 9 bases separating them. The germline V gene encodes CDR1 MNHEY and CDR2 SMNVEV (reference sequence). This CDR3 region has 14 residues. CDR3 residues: CASSYGGVNTEAFF. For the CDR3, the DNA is TGTGCCAGCAGTTACGGGGGGGTGAACACTGAAGCTTTCTTT.

CDR3 in DNA: TGTGCCAGTAGTATGGGAGCTACCACCTACGAGCAGTACTTC. This sequence encodes CASSMGATTYEQYF. The J gene is TRBJ2-7, the V gene TRBV19, with D possibly matching TRBD2 (5 bases). Trimming removed 3 bases at V and 2 bases at J, with 11 bases between. Germline-derived CDR1 and CDR2 are LNHDA and SQIVND (reference sequence). The CDR3 contains 14 residues.

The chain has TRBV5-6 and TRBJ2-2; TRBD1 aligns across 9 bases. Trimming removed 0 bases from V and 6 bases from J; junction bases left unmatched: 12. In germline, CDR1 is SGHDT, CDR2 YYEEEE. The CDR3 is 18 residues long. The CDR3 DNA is TGTGCCAGCAGCTTGGAATACAGGGGGCGGTGGGTCCCCGGGGAGCTGTTTTTT. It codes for CASSLEYRGRWVPGELFF.

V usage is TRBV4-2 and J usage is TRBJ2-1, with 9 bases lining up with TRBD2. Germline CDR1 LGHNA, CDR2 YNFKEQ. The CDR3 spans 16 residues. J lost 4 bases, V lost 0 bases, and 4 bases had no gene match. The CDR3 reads CASSQDLAGRYNEQFF. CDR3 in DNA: TGTGCCAGCAGCCAAGATCTAGCGGGGCGTTACAATGAGCAGTTCTTC.

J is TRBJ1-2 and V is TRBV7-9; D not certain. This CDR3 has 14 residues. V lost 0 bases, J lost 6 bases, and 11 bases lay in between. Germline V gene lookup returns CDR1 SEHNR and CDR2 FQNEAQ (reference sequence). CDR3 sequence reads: CASSLALVRDGYTF. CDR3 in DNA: TGTGCCAGCAGCTTAGCCCTTGTGAGGGATGGCTACACCTTC.

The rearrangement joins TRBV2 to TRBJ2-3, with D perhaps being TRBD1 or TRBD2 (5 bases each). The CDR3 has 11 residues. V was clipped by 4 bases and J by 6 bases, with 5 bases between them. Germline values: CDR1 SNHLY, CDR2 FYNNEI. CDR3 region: CASSGGDTQYF. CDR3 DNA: TGTGCCAGCAGTGGGGGGGATACGCAGTATTTT.

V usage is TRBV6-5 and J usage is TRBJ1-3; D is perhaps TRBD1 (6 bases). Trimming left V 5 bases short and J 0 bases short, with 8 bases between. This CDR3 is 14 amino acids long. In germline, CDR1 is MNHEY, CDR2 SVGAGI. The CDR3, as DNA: TGTGCCAGCAGTCGACAGGCCTCTGGAAACACCATATATTTT. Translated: CASSRQASGNTIYF.

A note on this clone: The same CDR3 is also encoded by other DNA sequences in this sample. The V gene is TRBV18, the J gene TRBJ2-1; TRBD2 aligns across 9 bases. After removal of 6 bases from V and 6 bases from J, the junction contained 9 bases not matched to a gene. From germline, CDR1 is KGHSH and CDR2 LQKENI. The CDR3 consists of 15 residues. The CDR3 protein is CASSPGAGGLNEQFF. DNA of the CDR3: TGTGCCAGCTCCCCGGGAGCGGGGGGCCTCAATGAGCAGTTCTTC.